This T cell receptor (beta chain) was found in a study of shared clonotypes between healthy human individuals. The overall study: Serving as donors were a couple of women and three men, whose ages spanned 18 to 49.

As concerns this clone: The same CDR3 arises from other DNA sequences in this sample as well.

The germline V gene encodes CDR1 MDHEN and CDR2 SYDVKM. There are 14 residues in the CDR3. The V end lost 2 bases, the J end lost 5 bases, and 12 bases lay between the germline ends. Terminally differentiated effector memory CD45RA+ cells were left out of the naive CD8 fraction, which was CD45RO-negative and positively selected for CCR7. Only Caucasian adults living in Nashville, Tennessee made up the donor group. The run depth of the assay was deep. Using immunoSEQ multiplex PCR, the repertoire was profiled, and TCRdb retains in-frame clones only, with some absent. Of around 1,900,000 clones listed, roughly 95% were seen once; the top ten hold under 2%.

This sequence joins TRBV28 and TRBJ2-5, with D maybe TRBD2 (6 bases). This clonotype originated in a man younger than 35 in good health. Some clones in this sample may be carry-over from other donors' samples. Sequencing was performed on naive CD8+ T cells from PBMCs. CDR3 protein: CASSLRGRGETQYF. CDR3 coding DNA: TGTGCCAGCAGTTTACGGGGGAGAGGTGAGACCCAGTACTTC. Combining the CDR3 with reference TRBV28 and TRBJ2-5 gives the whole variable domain DVKVTQSSRYLVKRTGEKVFLECVQDMDHENMFWYRQDPGLGLRLIYFSYDVKMKEKGDIPEGYSVSREKKERFSLILESASTNQTSMYLCASSLRGRGETQYFGPGTRLLVL.